Listed here are 24 T cell receptor beta chains from one sample, sequenced in a study of control samples from healthy donors and cancer patients. Assay: immunoSEQ multiplex PCR; the TCRdb copy retains only in-frame clones and omits some. This sample has about 120,000 clones, with roughly nine tenths found just once. Sequencing used blood. The receptors here all came from a man aged 45 to 65 in good health.

The genes are TRBV11-2 and TRBJ1-2; D possibly corresponds to TRBD1 (6 bases). In germline, CDR1 is SGHAT, CDR2 FQNNGV. V was trimmed by 5 bases and J by 3 bases, leaving 13 bases between them. The CDR3 consists of 14 residues. CDR3 region: CASSMTTGDYGYTF. The CDR3 nucleotides read TGTGCCAGCAGCATGACGACAGGCGACTATGGCTACACCTTC.

V is TRBV6-4 and J is TRBJ2-2; TRBD1 agrees at 8 bases. CDR1 is MRHNA, CDR2 SNTAGT, per germline. The V segment lost 8 bases and the J segment 4 bases; nucleotides outside the gene matches: 6. This CDR3 contains 14 residues. The CDR3 coding sequence is TGTGCCAGCTCACGGACAGGGAGCACCGGGGAGCTGTTTTTT. Encoded protein: CASSRTGSTGELFF.

The chain links TRBV27 to TRBJ2-1, with 9 nucleotides matching TRBD1. CDR3 length equals 15 residues. CDR1 MNHEY and CDR2 SMNVEV come from the germline V gene (reference sequence). Germline trimming cut 10 bases from V and 4 bases from J; bases unmatched to any gene: 11. The CDR3 protein is CATLRSDRGYNEQFF. The CDR3 nucleotides read TGTGCCACCTTACGTTCGGACAGGGGTTACAATGAGCAGTTCTTC.

V usage is TRBV30 and J usage is TRBJ2-1, with TRBD1 matching over 7 bases. Trimming took 4 bases from V and 1 from J; bases not matched to a gene: 1. Germline CDR1 reads GTSNPN; CDR2 reads SVGIG (reference sequence). This CDR3 is built from 13 residues. CDR3: CAWNRGSYNEQFF. The CDR3 DNA is TGTGCCTGGAACAGGGGTTCCTACAATGAGCAGTTCTTC.

The chain uses TRBV29-1 and TRBJ2-1; D unclear. Germline-derived CDR1 and CDR2 are SQVTM and ANQGSEA. The V end was cut by 2 bases, the J end by 8 bases, with 13 bases between. The CDR3 totals 13 residues. The DNA for the CDR3 is TGCAGCGTTGAACACCAGTCTAGGGATGAGCAGTTCTTC. Its translation: CSVEHQSRDEQFF.

J is TRBJ1-3 and V is TRBV24-1; no clear D. CDR1 and CDR2 (germline): KGHDR, SFDVKD. V was cut by 7 bases and J by 0 bases, with 6 bases left in between. The CDR3 contains 13 residues. CDR3 loop: CATSPGSGNTIYF. Here the CDR3 DNA reads TGTGCCACCAGCCCGGGCTCTGGAAACACCATATATTTT.

The chain joins TRBV6-2 or TRBV6-3 to TRBJ1-5; D call uncertain. The CDR3 sequence is 14 residues long. Trimming stripped 2 bases from V and 4 bases from J, with 9 bases between. In germline, CDR1 is MNHEY, CDR2 SVGEGT. For the CDR3, the DNA is TGTGCCAGCAGTTACCCCACCAGGAATCAGCCCCAGCATTTT. Translating gives CASSYPTRNQPQHF.

CDR3 residues: CASSLVGFGYTF. The CDR3 DNA reads TGCGCCAGCAGCTTGGTCGGGTTCGGCTACACCTTC. The V gene is TRBV5-1, the J gene TRBJ1-2; no clear D gene. The CDR3 has 12 amino acids. Germline V gene data show CDR1 as SGHRS and CDR2 as YFSETQ. V was pared by 0 bases and J by 8 bases, with 8 bases between.

The chain employs TRBV7-9 and TRBJ1-2; 8 nucleotides match TRBD1. The V segment lost 3 bases and the J segment 7 bases; nucleotides outside the gene matches: 10. The CDR3 length is 15 residues. The germline V gene encodes CDR1 SEHNR and CDR2 FQNEAQ (reference sequence). CDR3 DNA sequence: TGTGCCAGCAGCTTCCCGACAGGGGTGCCGATTGGCTACACCTTC. It yields the protein CASSFPTGVPIGYTF.

The chain joins TRBV29-1 to TRBJ2-3; 9 bases agree with TRBD1. The CDR3 contains 14 residues. The V and J ends lost 3 bases and 4 bases, in that order; junction bases with no gene match: 5. Germline V gene lookup returns CDR1 SQVTM and CDR2 ANQGSEA. The CDR3 nucleotides read TGCAGCGTTGAGGGGGGACAGGGAGCAGATACGCAGTATTTT. This codes for CSVEGGQGADTQYF.

This clone was detected only once. The chain recombines TRBV19 with TRBJ2-7, with D possibly being TRBD2 (5 bases). The CDR3 length is 15 residues. The V end was cut by 3 bases, the J end by 0 bases, with 12 bases between. The germline CDR1 and CDR2 sequences are LNHDA and SQIVND (reference sequence). The CDR3 DNA reads TGTGCCAGTAGTATGGCCCACGGGGTCTCCTACGAGCAGTACTTC. Translating gives CASSMAHGVSYEQYF.

The gene calls are TRBV21-1 and TRBJ1-5. TRBV21-1 counts as a pseudogene. CDR3 size: 15 residues. CDR3 amino acids: CASISSLAGSQPQHF. CDR3 coding DNA: TGTGCCAGCATTTCGAGCTTAGCGGGGAGTCAGCCCCAGCATTTT.

The chain joins TRBV7-8 to TRBJ2-5, with D possibly TRBD1 on 6 matching bases. The CDR3 contains 22 residues. V lost 4 bases and J lost 5, with 38 bases in between. Germline V gene sequence: CDR1 SGHVS, CDR2 FQNEAQ. The CDR3 sequence: CASSSLTGFSEWGPRGSETQYF. The CDR3 DNA is TGTGCCAGCAGCTCCCTTACAGGGTTCAGCGAGTGGGGGCCGAGGGGTAGCGAGACCCAGTACTTC. The full variable domain, in which reference TRBV7-8 and TRBJ2-5 provide the parts outside the CDR3, is GAGVSQSPRYKVAKRGQDVALRCDPISGHVSLFWYQQALGQGPEFLTYFQNEAQLDKSGLPSDRFFAERPEGSVSTLKIQRTQQEDSAVYLCASSSLTGFSEWGPRGSETQYFGPGTRLLVL.

The gene calls are TRBV18 and TRBJ1-3; weak D call: TRBD1 (6 bases). This CDR3 region has 16 residues. CDR1 and CDR2 from the germline V gene are KGHSH and LQKENI. V dropped 3 bases and J dropped 0 bases, with 12 bases sitting between them. For the CDR3, the DNA is TGTGCCAGCTCACCCCTCCGACAGGACTCTGGAAACACCATATATTTT. Translation: CASSPLRQDSGNTIYF. Full variable domain (outside the CDR3, taken from reference TRBV18 and TRBJ1-3): NAGVMQNPRHLVRRRGQEARLRCSPMKGHSHVYWYRQLPEEGLKFMVYLQKENIIDESGMPKERFSAEFPKEGPSILRIQQVVRGDSAAYFCASSPLRQDSGNTIYFGEGSWLTVV.

The CDR3 nucleotides read TGTGCCAGCAGTTATACTCATAACGGGGCCACCGATCAGCCCCAGCATTTT. Protein sequence: CASSYTHNGATDQPQHF. V and J are TRBV6-2 or TRBV6-3 and TRBJ1-5; tentative D call: TRBD1 (5 bases). Germline CDR1 is MNHEY and CDR2 is SVGEGT. The CDR3 contains 17 residues. The V end was cut by 3 bases, the J end by 5 bases, with 20 bases between.

J is TRBJ2-3 and V is TRBV6-4; the D is unclear. The CDR3 covers 13 residues. Germline V gives CDR1 MRHNA, CDR2 SNTAGT. V gave up 0 bases and J gave up 6 bases, with 7 bases separating them. The CDR3 loop reads CASSDSSHDTQYF. CDR3 in DNA: TGTGCCAGCAGTGACTCGAGTCACGATACGCAGTATTTT.

The CDR3: CASSRDRGRGGYGYTF. The CDR3 nucleotides read TGTGCCAGTAGTCGGGACAGGGGGCGCGGTGGCTATGGCTACACCTTC. The rearrangement links TRBV19 to TRBJ1-2; 12 bases match TRBD1. The CDR3 spans 16 residues. CDR1 is LNHDA, CDR2 SQIVND, per germline (reference sequence). Trimming removed 5 bases from V and 4 bases from J; junction bases left unmatched: 8.

The V gene is TRBV6-4, the J gene TRBJ2-1, with a tentative D call TRBD2 (7 bases). This CDR3 region has 17 residues. Germline values: CDR1 MRHNA, CDR2 SNTAGT. V gave up 0 bases and J gave up 3 bases, with 15 bases separating them. The CDR3 sequence is CASSDSRRGGGYNEQFF. The DNA for the CDR3 is TGTGCCAGCAGTGACTCGAGGCGGGGAGGGGGCTACAATGAGCAGTTCTTC.

The CDR3 is CASSAARGPYEQYF. In DNA form, the CDR3 reads TGTGCCAGCAGTGCCGCGAGGGGACCCTACGAGCAGTACTTC. The chain links TRBV27 to TRBJ2-7, with D perhaps TRBD1 or TRBD2 (5 bases each). Germline CDR1 reads MNHEY; CDR2 reads SMNVEV (reference sequence). The ends were cut back, 5 bases at V and 2 bases at J, with 13 bases in the middle. This CDR3 has 14 residues.

The chain uses TRBV4-3 and TRBJ1-2; the D gene is possibly TRBD1 (5 bases). Germline V lookup: CDR1 LGHNA, CDR2 YSLEER. This CDR3 region has 13 residues. Trimming took 3 bases from V and 5 from J, leaving 10 bases between them. CDR3 loop: CASSQTALYGYTF. CDR3 in DNA: TGCGCCAGCAGCCAGACAGCCCTTTATGGCTACACCTTC.

The CDR3 bases are TGTGCCAGCAGCTTAGCTCTAGCAGACGAGCAGTACTTC. Its protein is CASSLALADEQYF. The chain combines TRBV7-2 with TRBJ2-7, with TRBD2 as a possible D gene (5 bases). CDR1 SGHTA and CDR2 FQGNSA come from the germline V gene. The CDR3 has 13 amino acids. Between the trimmed V and J ends, which lost 0 bases and 5 bases, there was a span of 8 bases. Supplemented by reference TRBV7-2 and TRBJ2-7, the full variable domain reads GAGVSQSPSNKVTEKGKDVELRCDPISGHTALYWYRQSLGQGLEFLIYFQGNSAPDKSGLPSDRFSAERTGGSVSTLTIQRTQQEDSAVYLCASSLALADEQYFGPGTRLTVT.

This rearrangement joins TRBV7-6 to TRBJ2-7, with 9 bases that match TRBD1. With V trimmed by 0 bases and J by 2 bases, 5 bases remained unmatched. Germline V gene data show CDR1 as SGHVS and CDR2 as FNYEAQ. The CDR3 loop spans 16 amino acids. CDR3 loop: CASSLAGQGPPYEQYF. CDR3 in DNA: TGTGCCAGCAGCTTAGCCGGACAGGGGCCTCCCTACGAGCAGTACTTC.

This chain uses TRBV11-2 with TRBJ1-2, with 8 bases matching TRBD1. With V trimmed by 6 bases and J by 3 bases, 15 bases remained unmatched. This CDR3 has 17 amino acids. The germline gives CDR1 SGHAT, CDR2 FQNNGV. This CDR3 is CASSSTGGQGIHYGYTF. In DNA, the CDR3 is TGTGCCAGCAGTTCTACCGGCGGACAGGGTATTCACTATGGCTACACCTTC.

This chain connects TRBV5-1 to TRBJ2-3; no clear D. V was cut by 0 bases and J by 0 bases, with 2 bases left in between. There are 13 residues in the CDR3. Germline V lookup: CDR1 SGHRS, CDR2 YFSETQ. Here the CDR3 DNA reads TGCGCCAGCAGCTTGGGGAGCACAGATACGCAGTATTTT. It yields the protein CASSLGSTDTQYF.